The clone carrying this TCR beta chain was counted between two and nine times. What it binds is not known. The CDR3 runs 13 residues. The germline V gene has CDR1 SNHLY and CDR2 FYNNEI. V was pared by 6 bases and J by 4 bases, with 4 bases of the junction left unmatched. These data belong to a study of T cell repertoires in cytomegalovirus infection. On the study more broadly: Well-studied HLA-B-restricted epitopes and recently identified HLA-C-restricted epitopes of CMV were both used in the study. CMV infection and matching HLA type were both indicated by public TCR beta signatures.

Points from the study as a whole: Summed frequency of shared TCR beta families picked out CMV carriers who also had the relevant HLA. Clonotypes of TCR beta that were HLA-C-restricted and CMV-specific dominated the ex vivo response.

TCRdb itself ran the reads through MiXCR, one entry per CDR3 protein. The sample consists of some 100,000 distinct CDR3 sequences, about 30% of them appearing once. The rearrangement joins TRBV2 to TRBJ1-2, with 8 bases matching TRBD1. The origin of this receptor is a human donor in good health (CMV status not recorded). Some clones in this sample may be carry-over from other donors' samples. The sample in question was CD8+ T cells from cultured PBMCs, obtained from culture after CMV antigen stimulation. The CDR3 region is CASSAQGGYGYTF. CDR3 bases: TGTGCCAGCAGCGCACAGGGGGGCTATGGCTACACCTTC. Filled out from reference TRBV2 and TRBJ1-2, the complete variable domain reads EPEVTQTPSHQVTQMGQEVILRCVPISNHLYFYWYRQILGQKVEFLVSFYNNEISEKSEIFDDQFSVERPDGSNFTLKIRSTKLEDSAMYFCASSAQGGYGYTFGSGTRLTVV.